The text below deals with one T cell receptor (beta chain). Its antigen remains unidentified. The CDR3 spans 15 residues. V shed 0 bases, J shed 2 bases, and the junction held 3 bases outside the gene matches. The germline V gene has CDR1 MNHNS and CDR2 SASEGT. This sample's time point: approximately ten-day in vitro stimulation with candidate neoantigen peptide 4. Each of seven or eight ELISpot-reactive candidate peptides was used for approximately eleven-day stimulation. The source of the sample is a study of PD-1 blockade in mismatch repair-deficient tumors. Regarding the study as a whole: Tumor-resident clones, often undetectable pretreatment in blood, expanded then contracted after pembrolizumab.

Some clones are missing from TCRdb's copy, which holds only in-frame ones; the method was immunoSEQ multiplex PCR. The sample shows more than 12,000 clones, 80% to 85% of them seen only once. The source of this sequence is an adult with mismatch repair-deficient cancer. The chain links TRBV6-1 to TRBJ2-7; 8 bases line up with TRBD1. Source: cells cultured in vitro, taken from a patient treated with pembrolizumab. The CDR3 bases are TGTGCCAGCAGTGAAGCGCCGGGACAGGCCTACGAGCAGTACTTC. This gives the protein CASSEAPGQAYEQYF.